One T cell receptor beta chain is described in this entry. Sequenced by immunoSEQ multiplex PCR; TCRdb stores in-frame clones only, minus some. The repertoire holds 200,000 or so clones, about four fifths seen once, with more than 4.5% in the top ten. This record belongs to a study of blood T cell repertoires in COVID-19. Trimming at V came to 1 base and at J to 1 base, leaving 7 bases not matched to a gene. This CDR3 has 16 amino acids. Germline V gene data show CDR1 as LGHDT and CDR2 as YNNKEL (reference sequence). Sequenced material: PBMCs or T cells enriched from blood (not recorded which). J is TRBJ2-7 and V is TRBV3-1 (or the pseudogene TRBV3-2), with 7 bases matching TRBD2. This sequence originates from a woman aged 45-65 years who had been exposed to COVID-19. CDR3 sequence (DNA): TGTGCCAGCAGCCAAGTCGGAAGCGGGGAGTCCTACGAGCAGTACTTC. As protein: CASSQVGSGESYEQYF.